This entry features one T cell receptor (beta chain) sequence. The data stem from a study of blood T cell repertoires in COVID-19. Overall study: Acute and convalescent COVID-19 samples came from the United States, Italy and Spain.

The germline V and J ends were trimmed by 4 bases and 2 bases, with 15 bases remaining between them. Germline V gives CDR1 SGHRS, CDR2 YFSETQ. This CDR3 is 15 amino acids long. Authors' data handling: Estimated nucleated cell counts came from reference gene primer amplification. Measured with immunoSEQ multiplex PCR; TCRdb has only the in-frame clones, and not every one. The DNA gave D and trimming, while V, J and clone size come from that table. The sample has roughly 330,000 clones; around 90% are singletons. Seattle patient enrollment occurred during active infection, with longitudinal follow-up thereafter.

This TCR derives from a man younger than 40 with COVID-19, enrolled during active disease. This chain uses TRBV5-1 with TRBJ1-2; no clear D gene. Sequencing was carried out using peripheral blood. CDR3 nucleotide sequence: TGCGCCAGCAGCCTCGGGAACAGCTTAAACTATGGCTACACCTTC. Translating it yields CASSLGNSLNYGYTF.